This T cell receptor beta chain was recovered during a study of response to subunit inactivated influenza vaccine. Whole-study results and caveats: Each seasonal influenza vaccination recruits few new T cells, the authors suggested.

TCRdb ran MiXCR on the RT-PCR reads and lists one entry per CDR3 protein. The sample consists of 450,000 to 600,000 distinct CDR3 sequences, around 7.9% of them appearing once. Trimming took off 4 bases at V and 5 bases at J, with 20 bases between the two ends. Germline CDR1 and CDR2: GTSNPN and SVGIG (reference sequence). This CDR3 region has 15 residues. The table lists this clonotype with a few counts. Its antigen is undetermined. This sequence originates from a man aged 50 to 69 who received an inactivated influenza vaccine. The source material was PBMCs from blood, sampled less than 30 months after vaccination. This sequence joins TRBV30 and TRBJ1-1, with D tentatively TRBD1 (5 bases). The CDR3 DNA sequence: TGTGCCTGGACCCCCAAAGGGGCCCTCGGGACTGAAGCTTTCTTT. Translated: CAWTPKGALGTEAFF.